Below are 10 T cell receptor beta chains sequenced from a single sample in a study of CD8+ T cells in alopecia areata. Treatment indicated: oral pan-JAK inhibitor, 5-10 mg twice daily. Reverse transcription of extracted RNA yielded cDNA, which provided the sequencing template. Produced via immunoSEQ multiplex PCR; TCRdb's table is partial and in-frame only. The repertoire has about 210,000 clones, 64% of them found once; the top ten carry roughly 4.2%. Sequenced material: CD4+ T cells sorted from blood, taken at week 4, from a patient treated with tofacitinib. These receptors originate from a human donor with alopecia areata.

The rearrangement links TRBV29-1 to TRBJ1-1; D gene ambiguous. Trimming left V 4 bases short and J 4 bases short, with 7 bases between. Germline CDR1 SQVTM, CDR2 ANQGSEA. CDR3 size: 11 residues. CDR3 amino acids: CSVGVSTEAFF. In DNA form, the CDR3 reads TGCAGCGTTGGGGTTAGCACTGAAGCTTTCTTT.

This clone has only a few counts. Because the CDR3 is missing its conserved closing phenylalanine or tryptophan, this is likely a read error. The DNA is omitted, as the CDR3 cannot be located on it reliably, and the CDR3 follows TCRdb's listing. CDR3 protein: CASSEREGRNTL. The J gene is TRBJ1-2, the V gene TRBV2. CDR1 is SNHLY and CDR2 is FYNNEI in the germline V gene. The CDR3 adds up to 12 amino acids, both ends counted.

The rearrangement uses TRBV18 and TRBJ1-2; the D gene is possibly TRBD1 (5 bases). The ends were cut back, 2 bases at V and 2 bases at J, with 15 bases in the middle. The CDR3 covers 16 residues. Germline CDR1 is KGHSH and CDR2 is LQKENI. CDR3 coding DNA: TGTGCCAGCTCACCAAATTCTCAGGGCCAGAACTATGGCTACACCTTC. This gives the protein CASSPNSQGQNYGYTF.

This clone was seen once. This chain connects TRBV11-1 to TRBJ2-5, with 14 bases matching TRBD2. Germline CDR1 is SGHAT and CDR2 is FQDESV (reference sequence). This CDR3 has 17 amino acids. Trimming removed 5 bases from V and 4 bases from J; junction bases left unmatched: 9. CDR3 protein: CASSRGTSGGFGETQYF. The CDR3 DNA sequence: TGTGCCAGCAGCCGGGGGACTAGCGGGGGATTCGGAGAGACCCAGTACTTC.

The chain joins TRBV27 to TRBJ1-1; D gene unclear. Trimming stripped 3 bases from V and 4 bases from J, with 12 bases between. The CDR3 contains 14 residues. Germline V gene sequence: CDR1 MNHEY, CDR2 SMNVEV (reference sequence). The CDR3 is CASSLRTAGTEAFF. DNA for the CDR3: TGTGCCAGCAGTTTGAGGACCGCCGGCACTGAAGCTTTCTTT.

This clone has a count of ten or more. The V call is TRBV29-1, the J call TRBJ2-1, with D unresolved. Germline lookup yields CDR1 SQVTM and CDR2 ANQGSEA. The CDR3 runs 13 residues. V lost 4 bases to trimming and J lost 4 bases, with 11 bases between them. CDR3 in amino acids: CSVVVSGYNEQFF. CDR3 coding DNA: TGCAGCGTTGTCGTCTCCGGATACAATGAGCAGTTCTTC.

The CDR3 is CASSPWLQGVLFF. CDR3 bases: TGTGCCAGCAGTCCATGGTTACAGGGTGTGCTGTTTTTT. V gene TRBV27 combines with J gene TRBJ2-2; weak D call: TRBD1 (6 bases). The CDR3 spans 13 residues. Germline V gives CDR1 MNHEY, CDR2 SMNVEV (reference sequence). V shed 5 bases and J shed 13 bases, with 17 bases lying between them.

This clone was seen only a few times. The rearrangement uses TRBV2 and TRBJ2-1, with 11 bases aligning to TRBD2. The trim removed 10 bases at V and 10 bases at J, leaving 12 bases unmatched. CDR3 length: 14 amino acids. CDR1 SNHLY and CDR2 FYNNEI come from the germline V gene. The CDR3 loop is CATRYGTSGGEQFF. The CDR3 DNA sequence: TGTGCCACTAGGTACGGGACTAGCGGTGGAGAGCAGTTCTTC. The full variable domain, rest sourced from reference TRBV2 and TRBJ2-1, is EPEVTQTPSHQVTQMGQEVILRCVPISNHLYFYWYRQILGQKVEFLVSFYNNEISEKSEIFDDQFSVERPDGSNFTLKIRSTKLEDSAMYFCATRYGTSGGEQFFGPGTRLTVL.

V is TRBV4-1 and J is TRBJ1-5, with D tentatively TRBD1 (5 bases). Germline lookup yields CDR1 MGHRA and CDR2 YSYEKL. The CDR3 is made up of 15 amino acids. V was pared by 1 base and J by 6 bases, with 13 bases between. The CDR3 DNA reads as TGCGCCAGCAGCCAAGGGACAACTCCCAGTCAGCCCCAGCATTTT. Protein sequence: CASSQGTTPSQPQHF.

The table lists this clone with a few counts. The chain links TRBV4-1 to TRBJ2-5; D is perhaps TRBD1 or TRBD2 (5 bases each). This CDR3 contains 15 residues. Germline CDR1 reads MGHRA; CDR2 reads YSYEKL. Trimming shortened V by 1 base and J by 2 bases, and 11 bases separated the two germline ends. The CDR3 DNA follows: TGCGCCAGCAGCCAAGGTTTCGGGGCTCAAGAGACCCAGTACTTC. Its protein is CASSQGFGAQETQYF.